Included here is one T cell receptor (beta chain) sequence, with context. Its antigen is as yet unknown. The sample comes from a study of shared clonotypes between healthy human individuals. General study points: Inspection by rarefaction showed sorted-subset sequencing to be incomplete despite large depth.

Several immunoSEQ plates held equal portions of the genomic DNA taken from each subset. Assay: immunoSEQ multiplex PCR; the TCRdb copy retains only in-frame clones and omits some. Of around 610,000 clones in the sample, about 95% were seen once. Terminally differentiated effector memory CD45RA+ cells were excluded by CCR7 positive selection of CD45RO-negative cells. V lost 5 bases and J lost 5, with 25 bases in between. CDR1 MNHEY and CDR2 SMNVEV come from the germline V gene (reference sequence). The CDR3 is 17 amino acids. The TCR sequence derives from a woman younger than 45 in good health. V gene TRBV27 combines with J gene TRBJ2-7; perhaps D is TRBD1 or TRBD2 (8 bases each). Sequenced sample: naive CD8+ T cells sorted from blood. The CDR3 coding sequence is TGTGCCAGCAGTCCCCGGACAGGGTCGGCGGGAGGCCACGAGCAGTACTTC. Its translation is CASSPRTGSAGGHEQYF.